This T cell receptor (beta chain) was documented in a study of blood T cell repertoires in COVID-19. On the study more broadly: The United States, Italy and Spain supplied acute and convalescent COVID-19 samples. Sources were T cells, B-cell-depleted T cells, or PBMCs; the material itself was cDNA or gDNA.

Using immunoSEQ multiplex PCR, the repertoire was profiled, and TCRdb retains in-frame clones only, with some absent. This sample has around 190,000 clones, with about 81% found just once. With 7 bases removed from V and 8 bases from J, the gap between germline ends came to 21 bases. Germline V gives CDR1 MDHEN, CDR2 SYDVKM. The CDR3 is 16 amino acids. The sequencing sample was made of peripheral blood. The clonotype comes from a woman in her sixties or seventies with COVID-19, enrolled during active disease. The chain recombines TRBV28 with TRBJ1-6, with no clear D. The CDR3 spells CASTPRKHSIYSPLHF. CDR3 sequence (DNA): TGTGCCAGCACCCCCCGAAAGCATTCGATCTATTCACCCCTCCACTTT.